The 32 T cell receptor beta chains listed next were all sequenced from one sample in a study of OX40 agonist ivuxolimab in advanced cancers. Using immunoSEQ multiplex PCR, the repertoire was profiled, and TCRdb retains in-frame clones only, with some absent. Of 50,000 or so clones listed, 70% to 90% are singletons. Sequencing used CD4+ or CD8+ T cells sorted from blood, obtained in a trial of the OX40 agonist ivuxolimab. The receptors originated from an adult with an advanced solid tumor such as melanoma, head and neck, liver or kidney cancer.

The CDR3 here is CASSFSGGTDTQYF. The CDR3 DNA follows: TGTGCCAGCAGCTTTAGCGGGGGTACAGATACGCAGTATTTT. The gene calls are TRBV9 and TRBJ2-3; TRBD2 aligns across 9 bases. CDR1 SGDLS and CDR2 YYNGEE come from the germline V gene. V was pared by 4 bases and J by 3 bases, with 3 bases of the junction left unmatched. This CDR3 contains 14 residues.

This clone came up a few times. This rearrangement joins TRBV27 to TRBJ1-5; D gene uncertain. The CDR3 sequence is 14 residues long. Trimming pared 6 bases from V and 0 bases from J, leaving 9 bases between. Germline V gene data show CDR1 as MNHEY and CDR2 as SMNVEV (reference sequence). For the CDR3, the DNA is TGTGCCAGCAGCCGAGAGATTAGCAATCAGCCCCAGCATTTT. Protein: CASSREISNQPQHF.

The chain recombines TRBV9 with TRBJ1-2; TRBD1 aligns across 8 bases. CDR1 and CDR2 (germline): SGDLS, YYNGEE. The J segment lost 4 bases and the V segment lost 3 bases, leaving 8 bases of the junction unmatched. This CDR3 has 15 amino acids. The CDR3 spells CASSAGQGPLYGYTF. The CDR3 nucleotides read TGTGCCAGCAGCGCAGGACAGGGCCCCCTCTATGGCTACACCTTC.

The table lists this clone with a count of one. The rearrangement uses TRBV4-2 and TRBJ2-3, with D perhaps TRBD2 (5 bases). The CDR3 loop spans 21 amino acids. Germline CDR1 LGHNA, CDR2 YNFKEQ. V dropped 0 bases and J dropped 0 bases, with 25 bases sitting between them. CDR3 bases: TGTGCCAGCAGCCAAGATTTCAACCGGAACAGAGCGAGGACTAGCACAGATACGCAGTATTTT. Protein sequence: CASSQDFNRNRARTSTDTQYF.

The chain carries TRBV28 and TRBJ1-2, with no clear D. The germline V gene encodes CDR1 MDHEN and CDR2 SYDVKM. This CDR3 has 12 residues. The germline V and J ends were trimmed by 6 bases and 4 bases, with 9 bases remaining between them. This chain's CDR3 is CASSPNPYGYTF. The CDR3 DNA reads TGTGCCAGCAGCCCGAACCCCTATGGCTACACCTTC.

The chain links TRBV27 to TRBJ2-7; tentatively, D is TRBD1 (6 bases). This CDR3 spans 13 amino acids. CDR1 and CDR2 from the germline V gene are MNHEY and SMNVEV (reference sequence). Trimming pared 2 bases from V and 5 bases from J, leaving 10 bases between. CDR3 loop: CASSLLGAHEQYF. The CDR3 DNA reads TGTGCCAGCAGTTTACTGGGGGCCCACGAGCAGTACTTC.

V usage is TRBV30 and J usage is TRBJ1-4; D gene uncertain. CDR1 and CDR2 (germline): GTSNPN, SVGIG (reference sequence). The CDR3 is made up of 14 amino acids. V gave up 2 bases and J gave up 3 bases, with 10 bases separating them. The CDR3 region is CAWSSGDPNEKLFF. The CDR3 nucleotides read TGTGCCTGGAGTTCTGGGGATCCTAATGAAAAACTGTTTTTT.

The rearrangement links TRBV5-4 to TRBJ2-7; tentative D call: TRBD2 (7 bases). With 3 bases removed from V and 6 bases from J, the gap between germline ends came to 19 bases. Germline V CDR1 and CDR2: SGHNT, YYREEE (reference sequence). The CDR3 has 15 amino acids. Here the CDR3 DNA reads TGTGCCAGCAGCTCTACGGGGGGCCCATCCCCCGAGCAGTACTTC. It is translated as CASSSTGGPSPEQYF.

V and J are TRBV5-1 and TRBJ1-2; D not resolved. Germline CDR1 and CDR2: SGHRS and YFSETQ. The CDR3 has 15 amino acids. The V end was cut by 0 bases, the J end by 8 bases, with 17 bases between. The CDR3 bases are TGCGCCAGCAGCTTGGTACCCCACATGGTTGAGGGCTACACCTTC. It codes for CASSLVPHMVEGYTF.

The V and J genes are TRBV5-1 and TRBJ1-4, with D unresolved. Germline CDR1 reads SGHRS; CDR2 reads YFSETQ. This CDR3 region has 14 residues. Deletions cut 0 bases from V and 4 bases from J, with 7 bases between. The CDR3 sequence: CASSLGSDNEKLFF. CDR3 nucleotides: TGCGCCAGCAGCTTGGGCAGCGATAATGAAAAACTGTTTTTT.

V and J are TRBV27 and TRBJ1-1; tentative D call: TRBD1 (6 bases). The CDR3 has 13 amino acids. V lost 6 bases, J lost 6 bases, and 14 bases lay in between. The germline gives CDR1 MNHEY, CDR2 SMNVEV (reference sequence). The CDR3, as DNA: TGTGCCAGCAGCACCGAACAGGGTCCTGAAGCTTTCTTT. Residues: CASSTEQGPEAFF.

The J gene is TRBJ1-3, the V gene TRBV18; D gene uncertain. This CDR3 comprises 17 residues. Germline V lookup: CDR1 KGHSH, CDR2 LQKENI. Trimming cost V 3 bases and J 2 bases, with 17 bases left between them. CDR3 protein: CASSPPFLRRTGNTIYF. CDR3 DNA: TGTGCCAGCTCACCTCCATTCCTGCGTCGCACTGGAAACACCATATATTTT.

This chain links TRBV5-8 with TRBJ1-3, with unresolved D. CDR1 SGHTS and CDR2 YDEGEE come from the germline V gene. This CDR3 has 17 residues. V lost 2 bases to trimming and J lost 2 bases, with 17 bases between them. The CDR3 protein is CASSFITGWGTGNTIYF. The CDR3 nucleotides read TGTGCCAGCAGCTTCATCACCGGCTGGGGTACTGGAAACACCATATATTTT.

The genes are TRBV25-1 and TRBJ2-6; possibly TRBD1 for D (6 bases). The germline V gene encodes CDR1 MGHDK and CDR2 SYGVNS. The V and J ends lost 5 bases and 2 bases respectively, with 7 bases between them. This CDR3 is built from 14 residues. The CDR3: CASSRDTGANVLTF. The DNA of the CDR3 is TGTGCCAGCAGTCGGGACACTGGGGCCAACGTCCTGACTTTC.

The chain couples TRBV7-2 to TRBJ1-3; possibly TRBD1 for D (5 bases). V was pared by 1 base and J by 6 bases, with 13 bases between. The CDR3 spans 15 residues. The germline CDR1 and CDR2 sequences are SGHTA and FQGNSA. CDR3 in amino acids: CASSLVWGGENTIYF. The CDR3 bases are TGTGCCAGCAGCTTAGTTTGGGGAGGGGAAAACACCATATATTTT.

This chain uses TRBV19 with TRBJ1-2, with a possible D match to TRBD1 (5 bases). Germline V gene data show CDR1 as LNHDA and CDR2 as SQIVND (reference sequence). The CDR3 is made up of 15 amino acids. V lost 3 bases to trimming and J lost 8 bases, with 19 bases between them. CDR3 nucleotides: TGTGCCAGTAGTATCATATTTATGGGGGTTCACGGCTACACCTTC. Translated: CASSIIFMGVHGYTF.

The chain is built from TRBV9 and TRBJ1-6, with D perhaps matching TRBD1 (5 bases). Germline V CDR1 and CDR2: SGDLS, YYNGEE. The CDR3 is 15 residues long. Between the trimmed V and J ends, which lost 0 bases and 8 bases, there was a span of 12 bases. The CDR3 sequence is CASSVEGNRDSPLHF. The CDR3 coding sequence is TGTGCCAGCAGCGTAGAGGGGAATCGGGATTCACCCCTCCACTTT.

This rearrangement joins TRBV7-6 to TRBJ2-3; the match to TRBD2 covers 10 bases. The germline CDR1 and CDR2 sequences are SGHVS and FNYEAQ. Losses at the gene ends were 4 bases for V and 1 base for J; bases not matched to a gene: 8. This CDR3 region has 17 residues. The CDR3 coding sequence is TGTGCCAGCAGCTGGGGTAGCGGGGGGCAGGGCACAGATACGCAGTATTTT. Translated: CASSWGSGGQGTDTQYF.

The gene calls are TRBV6-1 and TRBJ1-3; the D is unclear. The CDR3 totals 14 residues. V was shortened by 0 bases and J by 11 bases, with 14 bases between the two germline ends. The germline CDR1 and CDR2 sequences are MNHNS and SASEGT. DNA of the CDR3: TGTGCCAGCAGTGAAGCTTTAGACGTCCGCGCCATATATTTT. Its protein is CASSEALDVRAIYF.

This clone was seen once. The chain is built from TRBV6-6 and TRBJ2-4, with D tentatively TRBD1 (6 bases). Germline V lookup: CDR1 MNHNY, CDR2 SVGAGI (reference sequence). The CDR3 runs 11 residues. V dropped 10 bases and J dropped 4 bases, with 8 bases sitting between them. The CDR3 loop is CAIGQKNIQYF. The CDR3 DNA sequence: TGTGCCATCGGACAGAAAAACATTCAGTACTTC.

This clone was observed a few times. The V and J genes are TRBV5-1 and TRBJ1-6; TRBD1 agrees at 8 bases. Germline CDR1 SGHRS, CDR2 YFSETQ. CDR3 length: 15 amino acids. The ends lost 5 bases at V and 4 bases at J; junction bases unmatched: 5. DNA for the CDR3: TGCGCCAGCAGTTCACAGGGGGGATATAATTCACCCCTCCACTTT. This codes for CASSSQGGYNSPLHF.

This chain connects TRBV19 to TRBJ2-2, with D perhaps TRBD2 (5 bases). This CDR3 comprises 14 residues. The ends were cut back, 8 bases at V and 3 bases at J, with 13 bases in the middle. Germline V lookup: CDR1 LNHDA, CDR2 SQIVND (reference sequence). CDR3 in DNA: TGTGCCAGTTCGGGGTACCTCGACACCGGGGAGCTGTTTTTT. Its protein is CASSGYLDTGELFF.

V gene TRBV6-6 combines with J gene TRBJ2-7; 7 bases line up with TRBD1. The CDR3 runs to 14 residues. V trimming: 2 bases; J trimming: 3 bases; junction bases outside the gene matches: 4. Germline CDR1 is MNHNY and CDR2 is SVGAGI (reference sequence). Here the CDR3 reads CASSYPGTDYEQYF. CDR3 nucleotides: TGTGCCAGCAGTTACCCTGGGACAGACTACGAGCAGTACTTC.

The chain carries TRBV5-6 and TRBJ2-1; D gene uncertain. Germline V gene sequence: CDR1 SGHDT, CDR2 YYEEEE. The CDR3 is 14 amino acids. V shed 0 bases and J shed 6 bases, with 10 bases lying between them. The CDR3 spells CASSLVRASNEQFF. The CDR3 DNA reads TGTGCCAGCAGCTTGGTACGAGCTTCCAATGAGCAGTTCTTC.

The rearrangement uses TRBV30 and TRBJ1-4, with 11 bases that match TRBD1. Germline V gene lookup returns CDR1 GTSNPN and CDR2 SVGIG (reference sequence). The CDR3 spans 15 residues. With V trimmed by 0 bases and J by 11 bases, 8 bases remained unmatched. In DNA form, the CDR3 reads TGTGCCTGGAGTGTACCCGGACAGGGGGCTGTCAAACTGTTTTTT. This encodes CAWSVPGQGAVKLFF.

Here the CDR3 DNA reads TGTGCCAGCAGCCAAAGACCCGGGGGTAGCGGGAACGAGCAGTACTTC. This gives the protein CASSQRPGGSGNEQYF. The chain uses TRBV7-6 and TRBJ2-7; 8 bases line up with TRBD2. Losses at the gene ends were 5 bases for V and 5 bases for J; bases not matched to a gene: 14. This CDR3 region has 16 residues. CDR1 is SGHVS and CDR2 is FNYEAQ in the germline V gene.

The rearrangement joins TRBV5-1 to TRBJ2-3, with 7 bases lining up with TRBD2. The CDR3 sequence is 14 residues long. V dropped 1 base and J dropped 2; count of bases not matched to a gene: 1. Germline assignment: CDR1 SGHRS and CDR2 YFSETQ. The CDR3 region is CASSLSGVTDTQYF. CDR3 coding DNA: TGCGCCAGCAGCTTGAGCGGGGTCACAGATACGCAGTATTTT.

This chain connects TRBV11-2 to TRBJ1-4; no clear D. CDR1 is SGHAT and CDR2 is FQNNGV in the germline V gene. V was cut by 3 bases and J by 5 bases, with 4 bases left in between. CDR3 length equals 12 residues. CDR3 bases: TGTGCCAGCAGCTTGACAAATGAAAAACTGTTTTTT. Protein sequence: CASSLTNEKLFF. Complete variable domain (other parts from reference TRBV11-2 and TRBJ1-4): EAGVAQSPRYKIIEKRQSVAFWCNPISGHATLYWYQQILGQGPKLLIQFQNNGVVDDSQLPKDRFSAERLKGVDSTLKIQPAKLEDSAVYLCASSLTNEKLFFGSGTQLSVL.

In its sample, this clone was seen a few times. The J gene is TRBJ1-2, the V gene TRBV5-1, with D uncertain. The germline V gene encodes CDR1 SGHRS and CDR2 YFSETQ. Trimming took off 4 bases at V and 8 bases at J, with 15 bases between the two ends. This CDR3 is built from 13 residues. The chain's CDR3 is CASSPLRLEGYTF. The CDR3 DNA reads TGCGCCAGCAGCCCACTCAGGTTAGAAGGCTACACCTTC.

This chain connects TRBV27 to TRBJ1-5; 9 bases fit TRBD1. Germline V gene sequence: CDR1 MNHEY, CDR2 SMNVEV (reference sequence). V was clipped by 3 bases and J by 6 bases; unmatched bases: 9. CDR3 length: 16 residues. DNA of the CDR3: TGTGCCAGCAGTTTCGCGGGACAGGGTTTCCCTCAGCCCCAGCATTTT. Its translation is CASSFAGQGFPQPQHF.

The chain joins TRBV19 to TRBJ1-5; the D gene is possibly TRBD1 (6 bases). Germline V gene sequence: CDR1 LNHDA, CDR2 SQIVND (reference sequence). Trimming removed 4 bases from V and 10 bases from J, with 11 bases in between. The CDR3 runs 12 residues. The CDR3 nucleotides are TGTGCCAGTAGTAGTTCACAGGGCCCCCAGCATTTT. This encodes CASSSSQGPQHF.

The chain couples TRBV7-2 to TRBJ2-5, with TRBD1 matching 8 bases. Germline values: CDR1 SGHTA, CDR2 FQGNSA. This CDR3 spans 16 amino acids. Trimming cost V 2 bases and J 4 bases; bases outside gene matches: 9. CDR3 in DNA: TGTGCCAGCAGCTTACAGGGGGCGGTCCGAACAGAGACCCAGTACTTC. Translated: CASSLQGAVRTETQYF.